This T cell receptor beta chain was identified during a study of identical twins. V lost 2 bases to trimming and J lost 5 bases, with 9 bases between them. The CDR3 length is 14 residues. TCRdb itself ran the 5' RACE reads through MiXCR, one entry per CDR3 protein. The sample records some 560,000 distinct CDR3 sequences, nearly 10% being singletons. A further study also used this sample, focusing on yellow fever vaccine responses in identical twins.

The sequencing input was PBMCs. The chain recombines TRBV12-3 or TRBV12-4 with TRBJ1-4; D unresolved. This receptor was identified in a woman aged 18 to 35 in good health. CDR3 nucleotide sequence: TGTGCCAGCAGTTTAAGTACCTCCAATGAAAAACTGTTTTTT. Protein product: CASSLSTSNEKLFF.